What follows are 11 T cell receptor beta chains derived from one specimen sequenced in a study of blood T cell repertoires in COVID-19. This table comes from immunoSEQ multiplex PCR, and its TCRdb copy is limited to in-frame clones, with some not included. Among approximately 220,000 clones listed, roughly 84% were seen once. Sequences were obtained from peripheral blood. The receptors originated from a woman aged 60-75 years with acute or convalescent COVID-19.

The chain combines TRBV27 with TRBJ2-7; 7 bases match TRBD1. Germline CDR1 is MNHEY and CDR2 is SMNVEV (reference sequence). This CDR3 contains 13 residues. V shed 6 bases and J 0 bases; nucleotides not matched to a gene: 2. CDR3: CASRTGTSYEQYF. For the CDR3, the DNA is TGTGCCAGCAGGACAGGGACCTCCTACGAGCAGTACTTC.

The rearrangement joins TRBV7-3 to TRBJ2-2; 8 bases are a match to TRBD2. The CDR3 runs 15 residues. Trimming removed 5 bases from V and 4 bases from J; junction bases left unmatched: 6. Germline values: CDR1 SGHTA, CDR2 FQGTGA. The CDR3 loop reads CASSVDGGATGELFF. CDR3 coding DNA: TGTGCCAGCAGCGTAGACGGGGGGGCCACCGGGGAGCTGTTTTTT. Full variable domain (missing parts from reference TRBV7-3 and TRBJ2-2): GAGVSQTPSNKVTEKGKYVELRCDPISGHTALYWYRQSLGQGPEFLIYFQGTGAADDSGLPNDRFFAVRPEGSVSTLKIQRTERGDSAVYLCASSVDGGATGELFFGEGSRLTVL.

The table lists this clone with a few counts. This CDR3 is also generated by other DNA sequences in the sample. The chain recombines TRBV12-3 or TRBV12-4 with TRBJ1-1; TRBD1 is a possible D gene (5 bases). The CDR3 is 13 amino acids. With 3 bases removed from V and 1 base from J, the gap between germline ends came to 6 bases. CDR3 DNA: TGTGCCAGCAGTTTCACAGGGAACACTGAAGCTTTCTTT. As protein: CASSFTGNTEAFF.

The chain is built from TRBV5-6 and TRBJ2-7, with 10 bases that match TRBD1. This CDR3 comprises 14 residues. Germline CDR1 is SGHDT and CDR2 is YYEEEE. Trimming at V came to 4 bases and at J to 3 bases, leaving 4 bases not matched to a gene. CDR3 nucleotide sequence: TGTGCCAGCAGCAGGACAGGGGGATACTACGAGCAGTACTTC. This encodes CASSRTGGYYEQYF.

This clone was seen more than once but under ten times. The chain has TRBV29-1 and TRBJ1-2; unclear D gene. The V end lost 6 bases, the J end lost 9 bases, and 11 bases lay between the germline ends. Germline lookup yields CDR1 SQVTM and CDR2 ANQGSEA. The CDR3 length is 10 residues. The CDR3 region is CSVHEARYTF. The CDR3 DNA follows: TGCAGCGTACATGAGGCCCGCTACACCTTC.

In its sample, this clone was seen once. V is TRBV24-1 and J is TRBJ1-2; 7 nucleotides agree with TRBD1. Germline V gives CDR1 KGHDR, CDR2 SFDVKD. V lost 3 bases to trimming and J lost 8 bases; unmatched junction nucleotides: 5. CDR3 length: 13 amino acids. The CDR3, as DNA: TGTGCCACCAGTGATGGGACAGCGACGGGCTACACCTTC. Protein sequence: CATSDGTATGYTF.

This chain uses TRBV29-1 with TRBJ2-1, with D perhaps matching TRBD1 (6 bases). Per the germline V gene, CDR1 is SQVTM and CDR2 is ANQGSEA. The CDR3 contains 17 residues. Trimming removed 4 bases at V and 3 bases at J, with 22 bases between. CDR3 nucleotide sequence: TGCAGCGTTGCCTCGTCAAAGGGGGTTATGAGCTACAATGAGCAGTTCTTC. Its protein is CSVASSKGVMSYNEQFF.

The rearrangement uses TRBV5-1 and TRBJ1-1, with D possibly being TRBD1 (5 bases). V lost 3 bases and J lost 1, with 16 bases in between. The germline CDR1 and CDR2 sequences are SGHRS and YFSETQ. This CDR3 region has 16 residues. Here the CDR3 DNA reads TGCGCCAGCAGCTCCCACTCGGGGAGGGGGAACACTGAAGCTTTCTTT. Translation: CASSSHSGRGNTEAFF. Filled out from reference TRBV5-1 and TRBJ1-1, the complete variable domain reads KAGVTQTPRYLIKTRGQQVTLSCSPISGHRSVSWYQQTPGQGLQFLFEYFSETQRNKGNFPGRFSGRQFSNSRSEMNVSTLELGDSALYLCASSSHSGRGNTEAFFGQGTRLTVV.

This clone showed up just once. The CDR3 coding sequence is TGTGCCAGCAGCTTACCGGGGGAGAATGAGCAGTTCTTC. Protein product: CASSLPGENEQFF. The J gene is TRBJ2-1, the V gene TRBV7-9, with D perhaps matching TRBD2 (6 bases). The V end lost 2 bases, the J end lost 7 bases, and 9 bases lay between the germline ends. CDR3 length equals 13 residues. CDR1 SEHNR and CDR2 FQNEAQ come from the germline V gene (reference sequence).

This chain connects TRBV5-4 to TRBJ2-1; 7 bases fit TRBD1. Trimming took 4 bases from V and 8 from J; bases not matched to a gene: 12. This CDR3 is built from 15 residues. Per germline, CDR1 SGHNT and CDR2 YYREEE (reference sequence). CDR3 DNA: TGTGCCAGCAGCCCTCGAAACAGGGGAAGGCATGAGCAGTTCTTC. Amino acids: CASSPRNRGRHEQFF.

The chain is built from TRBV28 and TRBJ1-4; a weak D match, TRBD1 (6 bases). The V gene lost 3 bases and the J gene lost 6 bases, with 14 bases spanning the gap. Per germline, CDR1 MDHEN and CDR2 SYDVKM. CDR3 length: 15 amino acids. CDR3 loop: CASSFLGAQDEKLFF. The CDR3, as DNA: TGTGCCAGCAGTTTTTTGGGGGCCCAAGATGAAAAACTGTTTTTT.